This record looks at one T cell receptor (beta chain) sequence and its context. The V end lost 1 base, the J end lost 10 bases, and 8 bases lay between the germline ends. This CDR3 has 13 residues. Germline V lookup: CDR1 MNHNS, CDR2 SASEGT. The study recruited people aged 18 to 89 years across about two dozen US areas. Participants' own reports of clinical history determined their cohort assignment. The source of the sample is a study of blood T cell repertoires in COVID-19. As for the study in general: Nucleic acid was either cDNA or gDNA, and it came from T cells, B-cell-depleted T cells, or PBMCs.

Assay: immunoSEQ multiplex PCR; the TCRdb copy retains only in-frame clones and omits some. Among roughly 160,000 clones listed, roughly 80% were seen once. The chain recombines TRBV6-1 with TRBJ1-6, with D uncertain. The receptor comes from a woman between 40 and 50 years old with acute COVID-19. The sequenced material came from PBMCs or T cells enriched from blood (not recorded which). The CDR3 spells CASSEVSGSPLHF. The CDR3 region has the DNA TGTGCCAGCAGTGAAGTATCGGGATCACCCCTCCACTTT.